This T cell receptor (beta chain) was identified during a study of Tregs in tolerant kidney transplant recipients. Note on this clone: The read terminates 3 residues before the CDR3 end, so the remaining end is supplied by the germline J gene.

The CDR3 consists of 14 residues. The germline V and J ends were trimmed by 3 bases and 7 bases, with 15 bases remaining between them. CDR1 LNHDA and CDR2 SQIVND come from the germline V gene (reference sequence). Recipients received nonmyeloablative bone marrow transplants from related graft donors, with transient mixed chimerism. Sequencing used immunoSEQ multiplex PCR; TCRdb keeps in-frame clones, though not all of them. The sample shows under 7,500 clones, and roughly 6% sits with its ten largest clones. The gene calls are TRBV19 and TRBJ2-5; no clear D gene. Source: CD4+ T cells from blood (PBMCs), taken 6 months after the transplant. The origin of this receptor is a human patient who received a combined kidney and bone marrow transplant. A subset of T cells may come from the graft donor. CDR3 bases read: TGTGCCAGTAGTATGAGCGACGGTTCTGGGACC. It codes for CASSMSDGSGT. The CDR3 in full is CASSMSDGSGTQYF.